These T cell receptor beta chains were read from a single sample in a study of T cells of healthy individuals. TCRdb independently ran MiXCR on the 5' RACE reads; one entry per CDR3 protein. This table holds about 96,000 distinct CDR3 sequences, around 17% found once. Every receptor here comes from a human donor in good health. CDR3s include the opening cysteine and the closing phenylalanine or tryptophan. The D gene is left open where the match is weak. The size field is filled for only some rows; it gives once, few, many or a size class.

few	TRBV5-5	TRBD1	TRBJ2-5	CASSLPGTEETQYF	TGTGCCAGCAGCTTACCCGGGACAGAAGAGACCCAGTACTTC
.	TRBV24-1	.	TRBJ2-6	CATSDSGTGANVLTF	TGTGCCACCAGTGATTCGGGGACTGGGGCCAACGTCCTGACTTTC
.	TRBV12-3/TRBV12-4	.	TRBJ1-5	CASTDRSANQPQHF	TGTGCCAGCACCGACAGGTCCGCCAATCAGCCCCAGCATTTT
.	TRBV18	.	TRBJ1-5	CASSPGESGGPQHF	TGTGCCAGCTCACCAGGGGAGTCGGGCGGGCCCCAGCATTTT
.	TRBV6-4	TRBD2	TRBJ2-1	CASSSLAGAHNEQFF	TGTGCCAGCAGCTCCCTAGCGGGAGCGCACAATGAGCAGTTCTTC
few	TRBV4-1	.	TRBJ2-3	CASSQGGTQYF	TGCGCCAGCAGCCAAGGGGGCACGCAGTATTTT
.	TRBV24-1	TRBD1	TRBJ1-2	CATSGTGAYGYTF	TGTGCCACCTCCGGGACAGGGGCATATGGCTACACCTTC
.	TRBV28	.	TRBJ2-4	CASSARVVGKNIQYF	TGTGCCAGCAGCGCAAGGGTTGTCGGTAAAAACATTCAGTACTTC
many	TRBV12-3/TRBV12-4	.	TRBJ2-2	CASRKTDGVELFF	TGTGCCAGCAGGAAAACCGACGGTGTAGAGCTGTTTTTT
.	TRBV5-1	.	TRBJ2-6	CASSLGEHSGANVLTF	TGCGCCAGCAGCCTGGGGGAACACTCTGGGGCCAACGTCCTGACTTTC
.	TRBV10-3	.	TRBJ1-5	CAISESRALYQPQHF	TGTGCCATCAGTGAGTCCAGGGCGTTGTATCAGCCCCAGCATTTT
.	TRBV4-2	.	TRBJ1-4	CASSQDGGGNEKLFF	TGTGCCAGCAGCCAAGATGGGGGGGGGAATGAAAAACTGTTTTTT
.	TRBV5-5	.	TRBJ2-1	CASSLTPGIDEQFF	TGTGCCAGCAGCTTAACGCCAGGGATCGATGAGCAGTTCTTC
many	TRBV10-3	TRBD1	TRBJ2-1	CAISDRGGLDNEQFF	TGTGCCATCAGTGATAGAGGGGGCCTAGACAATGAGCAGTTCTTC
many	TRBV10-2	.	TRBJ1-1	CASRITGMEVNTEAFF	TGCGCCAGCAGGATAACGGGGATGGAAGTGAACACTGAAGCTTTCTTT
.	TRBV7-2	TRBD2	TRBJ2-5	CASSSRAGGRETQYF	TGTGCCAGCAGCTCTAGGGCGGGGGGGAGAGAGACCCAGTACTTC
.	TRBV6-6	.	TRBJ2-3	CASYRPTDTQYF	TGTGCCAGCTACCGGCCCACAGATACGCAGTATTTT
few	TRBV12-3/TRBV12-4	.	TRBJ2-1	CASSLAPGEERNEQFF	TGTGCCAGCAGTTTAGCCCCCGGGGAGGAGCGCAATGAGCAGTTCTTC
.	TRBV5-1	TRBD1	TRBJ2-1	CASSLKGDRIDNEQFF	TGCGCCAGCAGCTTGAAAGGGGACAGGATCGACAATGAGCAGTTCTTC
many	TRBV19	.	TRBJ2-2	CASTPMGPADTGELFF	TGTGCCAGTACCCCAATGGGGCCGGCGGACACCGGGGAGCTGTTTTTT
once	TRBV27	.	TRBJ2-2	CASSHLTGIGLSGELFF	TGTGCCAGCAGCCATTTGACCGGGATAGGCCTGTCCGGGGAGCTGTTTTTT
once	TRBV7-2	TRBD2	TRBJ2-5	CASSSLRLAGTQETQYF	TGTGCCAGCAGCTCCCTAAGGTTAGCGGGAACCCAAGAGACCCAGTACTTC
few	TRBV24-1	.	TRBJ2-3	CATSVGPLSTDTQYF	TGTGCCACCAGTGTTGGACCCCTTAGCACAGATACGCAGTATTTT
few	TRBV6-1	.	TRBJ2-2	CASSNPSSNTGELFF	TGTGCCAGCAGTAACCCTAGCAGTAACACCGGGGAGCTGTTTTTT
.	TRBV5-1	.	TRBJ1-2	CASSVRDGTVGYTF	TGCGCCAGCAGCGTTCGGGACGGGACGGTAGGCTACACCTTC
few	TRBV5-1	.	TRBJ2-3	CASSLGNSPRGDTQYF	TGCGCCAGCAGCTTGGGAAATTCTCCCAGAGGAGATACGCAGTATTTT
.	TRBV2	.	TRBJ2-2	CASSVSGDTGELFF	TGTGCCAGCAGTGTATCGGGGGACACCGGGGAGCTGTTTTTT
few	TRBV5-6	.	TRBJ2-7	CASSLRSLASTYEQYF	TGTGCCAGCAGCTTGAGAAGCCTAGCGTCCACCTACGAGCAGTACTTC
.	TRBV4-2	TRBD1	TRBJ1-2	CASSQTGLYGYTF	TGTGCCAGCAGCCAGACAGGGCTCTATGGCTACACCTTC
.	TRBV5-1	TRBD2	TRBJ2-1	CASSLVAGGPVEQFF	TGCGCCAGCAGCTTGGTAGCGGGGGGGCCGGTTGAGCAGTTCTTC
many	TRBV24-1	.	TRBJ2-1	CATSDSSGGPSSYNEQFF	TGTGCCACCAGTGATTCCTCCGGTGGCCCGAGCTCCTACAATGAGCAGTTCTTC
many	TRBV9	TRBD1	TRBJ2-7	CASSPRTGGGEQYF	TGTGCCAGCAGCCCCCGGACAGGGGGCGGGGAGCAGTACTTC
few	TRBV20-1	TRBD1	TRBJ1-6	CSVGTGRDSPLHF	TGCAGTGTAGGGACAGGGCGTGATTCACCCCTCCACTTT
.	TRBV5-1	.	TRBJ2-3	CASSLDTDTQYF	TGCGCCAGCAGCTTGGACACAGATACGCAGTATTTT
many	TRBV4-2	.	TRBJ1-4	CASSLATGRNEKLFF	TGTGCCAGCAGCCTTGCGACAGGACGGAATGAAAAACTGTTTTTT
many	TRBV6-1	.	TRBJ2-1	CASSESGENNEQFF	TGTGCCAGCAGTGAAAGTGGGGAGAACAATGAGCAGTTCTTC
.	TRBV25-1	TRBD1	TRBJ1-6	CASSGSGGNSPLHF	TGTGCCAGCAGTGGCTCAGGGGGTAATTCACCCCTCCACTTT
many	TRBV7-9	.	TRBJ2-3	CASLTSPDTQYF	TGTGCCAGCTTGACTAGTCCCGATACGCAGTATTTT
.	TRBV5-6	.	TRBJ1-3	CASIRQGSSGNTIYF	TGTGCCAGCATTCGCCAGGGAAGCTCTGGAAACACCATATATTTT
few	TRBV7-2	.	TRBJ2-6	CASSLGLVDPSGANVLTF	TGTGCCAGCAGCTTAGGCCTAGTAGATCCCTCTGGGGCCAACGTCCTGACTTTC
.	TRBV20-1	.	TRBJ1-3	CSAAGEFSGNTIYF	TGCAGTGCAGCCGGGGAGTTCTCTGGAAACACCATATATTTT
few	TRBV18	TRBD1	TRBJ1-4	CASSSGTGGLHEKLFF	TGTGCCAGCTCATCGGGGACAGGGGGGCTCCATGAAAAACTGTTTTTT
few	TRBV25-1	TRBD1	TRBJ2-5	CASSKTGVPGGQYF	TGTGCCAGCAGCAAAACAGGGGTCCCCGGAGGCCAGTACTTC
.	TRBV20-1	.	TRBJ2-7	CSARERAAYEQYF	TGCAGTGCTAGAGAACGAGCAGCCTACGAGCAGTACTTC
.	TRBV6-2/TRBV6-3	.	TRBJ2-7	CASSYGTEQYF	TGTGCCAGCAGTTACGGGACGGAGCAGTACTTC
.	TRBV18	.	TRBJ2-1	CASSPNIRGVGYNEQFF	TGTGCCAGCTCACCAAATATCAGGGGCGTCGGCTACAATGAGCAGTTCTTC